The rows below give T cell receptor beta chains drawn from one sample of a study of blood T cells in healthy people across ages. TCRdb recomputed calls from the 5' RACE reads with MiXCR, one row per CDR3 protein. Among some 690,000 distinct CDR3 sequences listed, around a fifth were seen once. Sequencing was performed on blood. The receptor set was obtained from a man in his 70s in good health. CDR3s include the opening cysteine and the closing phenylalanine or tryptophan. The D gene is left open where the match is weak. Clone size is not always given. Where it is, it says once, few, many or a class for expanded clones.

d_gene	abundance	v_gene	j_gene	CDR3aa	CDR3nt
NA	NA	TRBV10-2	TRBJ2-7	CASRPSGTTYEQYF	TGCGCCAGCAGACCCTCAGGGACAACCTACGAGCAGTACTTC
TRBD1	few	TRBV7-2	TRBJ2-7	CASSLRGQASPYEQYF	TGTGCCAGCAGCTTACGGGGACAGGCCAGCCCCTACGAGCAGTACTTC
TRBD2	NA	TRBV12-3/TRBV12-4	TRBJ2-2	CASSLAPGLAGRSTGELFF	TGTGCCAGCAGTTTAGCACCCGGACTAGCGGGGCGATCCACCGGGGAGCTGTTTTTT
NA	once	TRBV19	TRBJ1-1	CASTSAVGTEAFF	TGTGCCAGTACCTCAGCCGTGGGTACTGAAGCTTTCTTT
TRBD1	NA	TRBV7-2	TRBJ2-3	CASSLPTGPTDTQYF	TGTGCCAGCAGCTTACCGACAGGGCCCACAGATACGCAGTATTTT
TRBD1	NA	TRBV6-5	TRBJ1-6	CASSSETGFYNSPLHF	TGTGCCAGCAGTTCCGAGACAGGGTTCTACAATTCACCCCTCCACTTT
NA	many	TRBV20-1	TRBJ2-1	CSAIPTGAYNEQFF	TGCAGTGCTATTCCAACCGGGGCGTACAATGAGCAGTTCTTC
NA	NA	TRBV6-1	TRBJ2-1	CASSADSLYNEQFF	TGTGCCAGCAGTGCAGACAGTCTCTACAATGAGCAGTTCTTC
TRBD2	NA	TRBV27	TRBJ2-1	CASSLRLAGAYNEQFF	TGTGCCAGCAGTCTCCGACTAGCGGGGGCCTACAATGAGCAGTTCTTC
NA	NA	TRBV29-1	TRBJ2-3	CSVDPGRTSTDTQYF	TGCAGCGTTGATCCGGGCCGGACTAGCACAGATACGCAGTATTTT
NA	few	TRBV3-1	TRBJ2-6	CASSQESFSAGGANVLTF	TGTGCCAGCAGCCAAGAAAGCTTTAGCGCGGGCGGGGCCAACGTCCTGACTTTC
NA	many	TRBV29-1	TRBJ1-5	CSVAQGYSNQPQHF	TGCAGCGTTGCGCAGGGGTATAGCAATCAGCCCCAGCATTTT
TRBD2	many	TRBV29-1	TRBJ2-5	CSVSTSGTPETQYF	TGCAGCGTTTCGACTAGCGGGACGCCAGAGACCCAGTACTTC
NA	NA	TRBV6-2/TRBV6-3	TRBJ1-2	CASAGFGANYGYTF	TGTGCCAGCGCTGGGTTCGGGGCGAACTATGGCTACACCTTC
NA	few	TRBV6-5	TRBJ1-4	CASSSDGGKLFF	TGTGCCAGCAGTTCCGACGGTGGAAAACTGTTTTTT
NA	NA	TRBV11-2	TRBJ2-1	CASNARDRLSMKQFF	TGTGCCAGCAACGCCCGGGACCGACTTTCAATGAAACAGTTCTTC
NA	NA	TRBV3-1	TRBJ1-6	CASVSSYNSPLHF	TGTGCCAGCGTCAGCTCCTATAATTCACCCCTCCACTTT
TRBD1	NA	TRBV6-2/TRBV6-3	TRBJ2-3	CASGPDRVRVDTQYF	TGTGCCAGCGGACCGGACAGGGTCCGGGTGGATACGCAGTATTTT
NA	NA	TRBV7-8	TRBJ2-1	CASSLDHSRYNEQFF	TGTGCCAGCAGCTTAGACCATAGCCGGTACAATGAGCAGTTCTTC
TRBD1	NA	TRBV12-3/TRBV12-4	TRBJ2-2	CASSLGQGAGTGELFF	TGTGCCAGCAGTTTGGGACAGGGGGCGGGCACCGGGGAGCTGTTTTTT
NA	NA	TRBV30	TRBJ1-4	CAWSTGGEKLFF	TGTGCCTGGAGTACCGGGGGGGAAAAACTGTTTTTT
NA	NA	TRBV4-3	TRBJ1-6	CASSQDLGVSPLHF	TGCGCCAGCAGCCAAGACTTGGGGGTTTCACCCCTCCACTTT
NA	NA	TRBV6-6	TRBJ1-2	CASSSPARSGYGYGYTF	TGTGCCAGCAGTTCCCCCGCTCGGTCAGGGTATGGCTATGGCTACACCTTC
NA	NA	TRBV30	TRBJ2-1	CAWRTRDTPGYNEQFF	TGTGCCTGGAGAACCCGGGACACCCCGGGGTACAATGAGCAGTTCTTC
TRBD1	few	TRBV6-1	TRBJ1-5	CASRGTGALQPQHF	TGTGCCAGCAGGGGGACAGGGGCCTTGCAGCCCCAGCATTTT
TRBD1	once	TRBV28	TRBJ1-1	CASRGRGSTEAFF	TGTGCCAGCAGGGGCAGGGGGAGCACTGAAGCTTTCTTT
NA	NA	TRBV7-2	TRBJ2-7	CASSLVGSDEQYF	TGTGCCAGCAGCTTAGTCGGATCTGACGAGCAGTACTTC
NA	few	TRBV19	TRBJ1-6	CASSGLGAGNSPLHF	TGTGCCAGCAGTGGGCTGGGGGCAGGGAATTCACCCCTCCACTTT
NA	many	TRBV12-3/TRBV12-4	TRBJ2-3	CATTPAEATQYF	TGTGCCACCACGCCTGCGGAGGCTACGCAGTATTTT
NA	few	TRBV19	TRBJ2-2	CASSMRSANTGELFF	TGTGCCAGTAGTATGCGGTCAGCGAACACCGGGGAGCTGTTTTTT
NA	NA	TRBV3-1	TRBJ1-6	CASSQDNSVISNSPLHF	TGTGCCAGCAGCCAAGATAACTCGGTTATTTCGAATTCACCCCTCCACTTT
NA	NA	TRBV14	TRBJ1-6	CASSQGRSPLHF	TGTGCCAGCAGCCAAGGCCGATCACCCCTCCACTTT
NA	NA	TRBV14	TRBJ2-1	CASRDSGDEQFF	TGTGCCAGCAGGGACTCTGGGGATGAGCAGTTCTTC
TRBD2	NA	TRBV5-6	TRBJ2-3	CASSFETSGGTDTQYF	TGTGCCAGCAGCTTTGAGACTAGCGGGGGCACAGATACGCAGTATTTT
NA	NA	TRBV21-1	TRBJ1-4	CASRMIQGAKEKLFF	TGTGCCAGCAGGATGATCCAGGGGGCAAAAGAAAAACTGTTTTTT
NA	few	TRBV15	TRBJ1-4	CATSRDTIGTGEKLFF	TGTGCCACCAGCAGAGATACTATTGGCACGGGGGAAAAACTGTTTTTT
TRBD2	NA	TRBV20-1	TRBJ2-1	CSARGPSGGYNEQFF	TGCAGTGCTAGAGGCCCTAGCGGGGGGTATAATGAGCAGTTCTTC
TRBD2	NA	TRBV7-2	TRBJ2-1	CASSFHSGRSSNEQFF	TGTGCCAGCAGCTTCCATAGCGGGAGGAGCTCCAATGAGCAGTTCTTC
NA	few	TRBV20-1	TRBJ2-1	CSARGPVNGQFF	TGCAGTGCTAGAGGGCCAGTCAATGGGCAGTTCTTC
NA	once	TRBV5-1	TRBJ1-3	CASSLEGDTIYF	TGCGCCAGCAGCTTGGAGGGGGACACCATATATTTT
TRBD1	few	TRBV20-1	TRBJ2-2	CSARPRTGANTGELFF	TGCAGTGCTAGACCACGGACAGGGGCGAACACCGGGGAGCTGTTTTTT
TRBD2	NA	TRBV28	TRBJ2-2	CASRPATRKRGGRFTGELFF	TGTGCCAGCAGGCCCGCGACCAGAAAGCGGGGGGGCCGTTTCACCGGGGAGCTGTTTTTT
NA	NA	TRBV12-3/TRBV12-4	TRBJ1-4	CASSFTQKNEKLFF	TGTGCCAGCAGTTTCACGCAGAAGAATGAAAAACTGTTTTTT
NA	NA	TRBV10-2	TRBJ2-1	CASSENNPIRGGNEQFF	TGCGCCAGCAGTGAGAATAACCCGATCAGGGGGGGTAATGAGCAGTTCTTC
NA	NA	TRBV6-5	TRBJ1-1	CASSYDLGGRAFF	TGTGCCAGCAGTTACGACTTGGGAGGGCGAGCTTTCTTT
TRBD2	NA	TRBV2	TRBJ2-5	CASSEATGGQETQYF	TGTGCCAGCAGTGAAGCGACGGGGGGCCAAGAGACCCAGTACTTC
TRBD1	few	TRBV20-1	TRBJ2-1	CSALTGTGEFDEQFF	TGCAGTGCTCTAACCGGGACAGGGGAATTCGATGAGCAGTTCTTC
NA	few	TRBV5-1	TRBJ1-1	CASSLAPNIPMNTEAFF	TGCGCCAGCAGCTTGGCACCGAATATCCCCATGAACACTGAAGCTTTCTTT
NA	few	TRBV27	TRBJ2-7	CASATLGAPSYEQYF	TGTGCCAGCGCGACCCTTGGGGCACCCTCCTACGAGCAGTACTTC
TRBD1	few	TRBV3-1	TRBJ2-1	CASSQQGVNERFF	TGTGCCAGCAGCCAACAGGGGGTCAATGAGCGGTTCTTC
TRBD2	few	TRBV7-6	TRBJ2-3	CASSLGTSGTRPDTQYF	TGTGCCAGCAGCCTCGGGACTAGCGGGACCCGCCCCGATACGCAGTATTTT